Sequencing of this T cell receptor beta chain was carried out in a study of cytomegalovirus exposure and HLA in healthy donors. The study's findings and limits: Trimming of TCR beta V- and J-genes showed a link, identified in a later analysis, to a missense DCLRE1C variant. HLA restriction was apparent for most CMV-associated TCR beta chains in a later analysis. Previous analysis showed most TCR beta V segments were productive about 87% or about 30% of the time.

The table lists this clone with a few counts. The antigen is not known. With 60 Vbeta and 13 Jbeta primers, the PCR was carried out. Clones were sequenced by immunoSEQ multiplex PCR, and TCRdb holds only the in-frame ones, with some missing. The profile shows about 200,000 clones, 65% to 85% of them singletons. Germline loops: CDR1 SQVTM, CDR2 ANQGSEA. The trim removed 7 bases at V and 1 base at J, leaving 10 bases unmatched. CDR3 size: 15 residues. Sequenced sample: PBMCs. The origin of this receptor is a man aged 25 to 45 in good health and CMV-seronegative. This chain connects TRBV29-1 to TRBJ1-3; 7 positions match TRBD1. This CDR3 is CSAQTGPESGNTIYF. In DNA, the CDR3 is TGCAGCGCTCAGACAGGGCCCGAGTCTGGAAACACCATATATTTT.